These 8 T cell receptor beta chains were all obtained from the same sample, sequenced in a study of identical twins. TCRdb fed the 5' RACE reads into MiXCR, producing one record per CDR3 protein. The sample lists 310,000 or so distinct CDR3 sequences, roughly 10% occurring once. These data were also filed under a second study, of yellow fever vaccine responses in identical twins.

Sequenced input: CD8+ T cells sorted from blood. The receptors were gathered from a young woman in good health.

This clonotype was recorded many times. The CDR3 loop reads CASSQDMGLSSYNEQFF. DNA for the CDR3: TGCGCCAGCAGCCAAGATATGGGACTTAGCTCCTACAATGAGCAGTTCTTC. The chain couples TRBV4-3 to TRBJ2-1, with TRBD2 as a possible D gene (6 bases). V gave up 0 bases and J gave up 0 bases, with 12 bases separating them. CDR1 and CDR2 from the germline V gene are LGHNA and YSLEER. The length of the CDR3 is 17 residues.

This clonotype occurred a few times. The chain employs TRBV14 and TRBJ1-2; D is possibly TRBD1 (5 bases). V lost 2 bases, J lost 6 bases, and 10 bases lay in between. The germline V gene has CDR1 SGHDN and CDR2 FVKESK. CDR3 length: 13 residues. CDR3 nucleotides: TGTGCCAGCAGCCAATACGGGGGGAATGGCTACACCTTC. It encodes CASSQYGGNGYTF.

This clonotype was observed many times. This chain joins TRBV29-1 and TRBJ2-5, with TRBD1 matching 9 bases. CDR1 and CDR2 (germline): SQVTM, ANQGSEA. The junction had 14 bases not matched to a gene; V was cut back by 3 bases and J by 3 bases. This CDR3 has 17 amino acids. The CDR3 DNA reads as TGCAGCGTTGATCTCCTATTACAGGGGGCTTCCGAAGAGACCCAGTACTTC. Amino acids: CSVDLLLQGASEETQYF.

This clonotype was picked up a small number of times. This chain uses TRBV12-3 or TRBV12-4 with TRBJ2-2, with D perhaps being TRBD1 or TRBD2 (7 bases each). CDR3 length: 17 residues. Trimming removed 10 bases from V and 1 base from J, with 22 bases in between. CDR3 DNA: TGTGCCACCAGGGGGGGGCCGGGACATCTGAACACCGGGGAGCTGTTTTTT. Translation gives CATRGGPGHLNTGELFF.

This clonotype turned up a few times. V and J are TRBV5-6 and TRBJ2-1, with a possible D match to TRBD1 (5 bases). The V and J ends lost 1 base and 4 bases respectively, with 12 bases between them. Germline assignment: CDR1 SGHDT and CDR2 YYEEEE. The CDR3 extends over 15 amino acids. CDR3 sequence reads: CASSLSGLGYNEQFF. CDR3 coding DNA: TGTGCCAGCAGCTTGTCAGGGCTCGGATACAATGAGCAGTTCTTC.

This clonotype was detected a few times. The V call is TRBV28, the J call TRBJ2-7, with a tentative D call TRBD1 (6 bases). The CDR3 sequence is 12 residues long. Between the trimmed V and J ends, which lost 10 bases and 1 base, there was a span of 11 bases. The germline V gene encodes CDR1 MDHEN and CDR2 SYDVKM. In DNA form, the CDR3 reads TGTGCCACCTGGGACATTTCCTACGAGCAGTACTTC. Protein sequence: CATWDISYEQYF.

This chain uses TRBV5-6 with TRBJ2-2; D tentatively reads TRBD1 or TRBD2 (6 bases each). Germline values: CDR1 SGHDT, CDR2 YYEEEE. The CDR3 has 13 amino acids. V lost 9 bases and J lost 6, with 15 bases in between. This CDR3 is CAMSFGGSGELFF. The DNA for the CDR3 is TGTGCCATGAGCTTCGGGGGCTCCGGGGAGCTGTTTTTT.

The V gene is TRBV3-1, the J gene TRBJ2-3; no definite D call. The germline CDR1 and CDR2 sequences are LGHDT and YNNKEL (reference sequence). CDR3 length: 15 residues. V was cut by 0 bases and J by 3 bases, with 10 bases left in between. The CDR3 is CASSQDGFFTDTQYF. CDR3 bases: TGTGCCAGCAGCCAAGATGGCTTTTTTACAGATACGCAGTATTTT.